What follows are 30 T cell receptor beta chains derived from one specimen sequenced in a study of a mutant IDH1 vaccine in newly diagnosed glioma. The protocol was immunoSEQ multiplex PCR, while the TCRdb copy is restricted to in-frame clones and leaves out a portion. The sample records approximately 54,000 clones, more than 80% being singletons. Time point defined: baseline, week 1 (first vaccination visit). The treatment: pre-vaccination baseline after standard-of-care therapy. This specimen consisted of PBMCs, obtained from a glioma patient treated with radiotherapy, temozolomide or both. These receptors were obtained from a man younger than 35 with glioma.

The chain combines TRBV2 with TRBJ1-3; TRBD1 might be the D (5 bases). CDR1 is SNHLY, CDR2 FYNNEI, per germline. V dropped 6 bases and J dropped 3 bases, with 6 bases sitting between them. The CDR3 length is 12 residues. DNA of the CDR3: TGTGCCAGCAGCGGGGGTGGAAACACCATATATTTT. Its protein is CASSGGGNTIYF. Filled out from reference TRBV2 and TRBJ1-3, the complete variable domain reads EPEVTQTPSHQVTQMGQEVILRCVPISNHLYFYWYRQILGQKVEFLVSFYNNEISEKSEIFDDQFSVERPDGSNFTLKIRSTKLEDSAMYFCASSGGGNTIYFGEGSWLTVV.

The chain links TRBV7-9 to TRBJ2-1, with unresolved D. The germline CDR1 and CDR2 sequences are SEHNR and FQNEAQ (reference sequence). This CDR3 has 12 residues. Trimming cost V 5 bases and J 5 bases, with 7 bases left between them. The CDR3 region is CASSLRDNEQFF. CDR3 sequence (DNA): TGTGCCAGCAGCCTACGAGACAATGAGCAGTTCTTC.

The rearrangement uses TRBV7-2 and TRBJ1-3, with D hard to call. The CDR3 runs to 14 residues. Per germline, CDR1 SGHTA and CDR2 FQGNSA. The V end was cut by 1 base, the J end by 1 base, with 5 bases between. The CDR3 here is CASSLGQSGNTIYF. The CDR3 DNA is TGTGCCAGCAGCTTAGGGCAATCTGGAAACACCATATATTTT.

V gene TRBV5-4 combines with J gene TRBJ2-3; 7 bases fit TRBD2. Germline CDR1 SGHNT, CDR2 YYREEE (reference sequence). Trimming removed 7 bases from V and 6 bases from J; junction bases left unmatched: 5. This CDR3 has 12 amino acids. CDR3 in DNA: TGTGCCAGCCGCGGGGGTGGGGATACGCAGTATTTT. It yields the protein CASRGGGDTQYF.

The V and J genes are TRBV9 and TRBJ1-1; a weak D match, TRBD1 (5 bases). CDR1 and CDR2 (germline): SGDLS, YYNGEE. V lost 1 base and J lost 2, with 15 bases in between. CDR3 length equals 16 residues. CDR3 residues: CASSVSTGHTNTEAFF. Written as DNA, the CDR3 is TGTGCCAGCAGCGTAAGTACCGGACATACAAACACTGAAGCTTTCTTT.

The genes are TRBV12-5 and TRBJ1-1, with D perhaps matching TRBD1 (6 bases). V was cut by 1 base and J by 3 bases, with 12 bases left in between. This CDR3 is built from 15 residues. Germline V gives CDR1 LGHNT, CDR2 FRNRAP. CDR3 sequence reads: CASGLEGGVYTEAFF. The CDR3 DNA follows: TGTGCTAGTGGTTTGGAGGGGGGGGTGTACACTGAAGCTTTCTTT.

V gene TRBV29-1 combines with J gene TRBJ1-1; TRBD1 might be the D (6 bases). Trimming stripped 4 bases from V and 4 bases from J, with 10 bases between. The CDR3 loop spans 12 amino acids. The germline V gene encodes CDR1 SQVTM and CDR2 ANQGSEA. For the CDR3, the DNA is TGCAGCGTTGGTCAGGGGATCACTGAAGCTTTCTTT. Protein sequence: CSVGQGITEAFF.

The chain carries TRBV6-5 and TRBJ2-2; TRBD1 might be the D (6 bases). Trimming took 1 base from V and 7 from J, leaving 13 bases between them. CDR3 length: 15 amino acids. The germline V gene has CDR1 MNHEY and CDR2 SVGAGI. CDR3 loop: CASSYWQGMDGELFF. DNA of the CDR3: TGTGCCAGCAGTTACTGGCAGGGGATGGACGGGGAGCTGTTTTTT.

This chain uses TRBV15 with TRBJ1-2; the D gene is possibly TRBD1 (6 bases). Germline V gene lookup returns CDR1 LNHNV and CDR2 YYDKDF (reference sequence). Trimming left V 1 base short and J 0 bases short, with 18 bases between. There are 18 residues in the CDR3. The CDR3 DNA reads TGTGCCACCAGCAGAGGGGGGCCAACCTGGGGAGCTAACTATGGCTACACCTTC. The encoded protein is CATSRGGPTWGANYGYTF. Looking up the rest from reference TRBV15 and TRBJ1-2 gives the full variable domain: DAMVIQNPRYQVTQFGKPVTLSCSQTLNHNVMYWYQQKSSQAPKLLFHYYDKDFNNEADTPDNFQSRRPNTSFCFLDIRSPGLGDTAMYLCATSRGGPTWGANYGYTFGSGTRLTVV.

About this clone itself: The junction departs from the called germline gene at one end, perhaps through a read error. The genes are TRBV7-7 and TRBJ2-7, with 8 nucleotides matching TRBD1. CDR1 is SSHAT and CDR2 is FNYEAQ in the germline V gene (reference sequence). The CDR3 sequence is 13 residues long. The CDR3 DNA reads as TGTGCTAGCAGCCAAGGACAGGGAGGCGAGCAGTACTTC. It codes for CASSQGQGGEQYF. The full variable domain, its missing parts supplied by reference TRBV7-7 and TRBJ2-7, is GAGVSQSPRYKVTKRGQDVTLRCDPISSHATLYWYQQALGQGPEFLTYFNYEAQPDKSGLPSDRFSAERPEGSISTLTIQRTEQRDSAMYRCASSQGQGGEQYFGPGTRLTVT.

V is TRBV30 and J is TRBJ1-2, with D possibly matching TRBD1 (6 bases). Germline V CDR1 and CDR2: GTSNPN, SVGIG (reference sequence). CDR3 length equals 15 residues. V lost 0 bases and J 3 bases, leaving 14 bases between the germline ends. CDR3 region: CAWSVGQRLDYGYTF. In nucleotides, the CDR3 is TGTGCCTGGAGTGTAGGACAGCGGTTGGACTATGGCTACACCTTC.

The chain recombines TRBV5-6 with TRBJ1-5; TRBD1 might be the D (6 bases). Trimming took off 2 bases at V and 3 bases at J, with 12 bases between the two ends. The length of the CDR3 is 15 residues. Germline loops: CDR1 SGHDT, CDR2 YYEEEE. The CDR3 DNA is TGTGCCAGCAGCTTTATGACAGGCCACAATCAGCCCCAGCATTTT. This translates into CASSFMTGHNQPQHF.

The chain joins TRBV30 to TRBJ2-7; tentative D call: TRBD1 (5 bases). Germline V gene data show CDR1 as GTSNPN and CDR2 as SVGIG (reference sequence). This CDR3 comprises 14 residues. V dropped 7 bases and J dropped 0 bases, with 16 bases sitting between them. Here the CDR3 DNA reads TGTGCCTTCCGCCCTGGACAACTCTCCTACGAGCAGTACTTC. This gives the protein CAFRPGQLSYEQYF.

V gene TRBV15 combines with J gene TRBJ2-4; perhaps TRBD2 as D (5 bases). The germline gives CDR1 LNHNV, CDR2 YYDKDF (reference sequence). The CDR3 sequence is 17 residues long. Trimming pared 1 base from V and 0 bases from J, leaving 13 bases between. In DNA form, the CDR3 reads TGTGCCACCAGCAGAGGGTCGGGATCCCTAGCCAAAAACATTCAGTACTTC. Its protein product is CATSRGSGSLAKNIQYF.

The J gene is TRBJ1-1, the V gene TRBV19; D may be TRBD1 (6 bases). Trimming left V 5 bases short and J 2 bases short, with 12 bases between. Germline V gene lookup returns CDR1 LNHDA and CDR2 SQIVND (reference sequence). This CDR3 is built from 14 residues. Here the CDR3 reads CASSLTGFNTEAFF. The DNA for the CDR3 is TGTGCCAGTAGTCTTACAGGGTTCAACACTGAAGCTTTCTTT.

This chain connects TRBV18 to TRBJ2-5; TRBD1 aligns across 7 bases. Trimming took 2 bases from V and 1 from J; bases not matched to a gene: 4. Germline CDR1 and CDR2: KGHSH and LQKENI. The CDR3 is 15 residues long. The CDR3 loop is CASSPITGVQETQYF. As DNA, the CDR3 is TGTGCCAGCTCACCAATAACAGGGGTCCAAGAGACCCAGTACTTC.

V and J are TRBV5-4 and TRBJ2-5, with 7 bases identical to TRBD1. The CDR3 sequence is 13 residues long. Germline CDR1 is SGHNT and CDR2 is YYREEE (reference sequence). V shed 3 bases, J shed 5 bases, and the junction held 4 bases outside the gene matches. CDR3 in amino acids: CASSWGQRETQYF. CDR3 bases: TGTGCCAGCAGCTGGGGACAGAGGGAGACCCAGTACTTC.

The J gene is TRBJ2-7, the V gene TRBV4-1; D is unclear. Trimming stripped 2 bases from V and 0 bases from J, with 8 bases between. The germline V gene encodes CDR1 MGHRA and CDR2 YSYEKL. The length of the CDR3 is 14 residues. CDR3 loop: CASSQSHYSYEQYF. CDR3 DNA: TGCGCCAGCAGCCAATCCCATTACTCCTACGAGCAGTACTTC.

This chain joins TRBV30 and TRBJ1-5; no firm D call. The germline V gene has CDR1 GTSNPN and CDR2 SVGIG (reference sequence). The CDR3 is 16 amino acids. V gave up 1 base and J gave up 6 bases, with 19 bases separating them. The CDR3 DNA reads TGTGCCTGGAGTGGGCAAAAAACCCTGTCGGGTCAGCCCCAGCATTTT. Protein: CAWSGQKTLSGQPQHF.

The chain employs TRBV4-3 and TRBJ2-7, with 14 nucleotides matching TRBD2. CDR1 is LGHNA, CDR2 YSLEER, per germline. The V and J ends lost 4 bases and 4 bases, in that order; junction bases with no gene match: 9. The CDR3 loop spans 17 amino acids. The CDR3 region has the DNA TGCGCCAGCAGCCTTGGGACTAGCGGGAGTGTCCTATACGAGCAGTACTTC. Translated, it gives CASSLGTSGSVLYEQYF.

This chain links TRBV5-1 with TRBJ1-3, with 7 bases matching TRBD1. CDR1 SGHRS and CDR2 YFSETQ come from the germline V gene. V lost 2 bases to trimming and J lost 3 bases; unmatched junction nucleotides: 8. This CDR3 contains 16 residues. CDR3 residues: CASSLQTGNFGNTIYF. CDR3 nucleotides: TGCGCCAGCAGCTTACAGACAGGGAACTTTGGAAACACCATATATTTT.

The V gene is TRBV7-9, the J gene TRBJ2-2, with a possible D match to TRBD1 (5 bases). Germline V gene lookup returns CDR1 SEHNR and CDR2 FQNEAQ (reference sequence). V lost 5 bases to trimming and J lost 4 bases, with 8 bases between them. This CDR3 is built from 13 residues. CDR3 coding DNA: TGTGCCAGCAGCCGACAGTTCACCGGGGAGCTGTTTTTT. It translates to CASSRQFTGELFF.

The chain recombines TRBV4-3 with TRBJ1-2; TRBD1 matches 8 bases. The CDR3 is made up of 14 amino acids. Germline V gene lookup returns CDR1 LGHNA and CDR2 YSLEER. Losses at the gene ends were 4 bases for V and 5 bases for J; bases not matched to a gene: 6. CDR3: CASSPQGARYGYTF. Here the CDR3 DNA reads TGCGCCAGCAGCCCTCAGGGGGCGCGATATGGCTACACCTTC.

This sequence joins TRBV6-5 and TRBJ1-3; D not certain. The ends were cut back, 0 bases at V and 0 bases at J, with 3 bases in the middle. The germline gives CDR1 MNHEY, CDR2 SVGAGI. CDR3 length: 14 residues. The CDR3 nucleotides are TGTGCCAGCAGTTACTCTCACTCTGGAAACACCATATATTTT. Protein: CASSYSHSGNTIYF.

V and J are TRBV5-1 and TRBJ2-2; D gene ambiguous. There are 11 residues in the CDR3. Germline V gene data show CDR1 as SGHRS and CDR2 as YFSETQ. V was pared by 5 bases and J by 1 base, with 0 bases between. CDR3 DNA: TGCGCCAGCAGGAACACCGGGGAGCTGTTTTTT. Encoded protein: CASRNTGELFF.

This chain joins TRBV5-6 and TRBJ2-3; the match to TRBD1 covers 7 bases. This CDR3 is 14 amino acids long. Per the germline V gene, CDR1 is SGHDT and CDR2 is YYEEEE. Trimming cost V 4 bases and J 0 bases; bases outside gene matches: 2. The CDR3 loop reads CASSPGGSTDTQYF. The CDR3, as DNA: TGTGCCAGCAGCCCAGGGGGTAGCACAGATACGCAGTATTTT.

The rearrangement joins TRBV2 to TRBJ2-7; a weak D match, TRBD1 (8 bases). Germline CDR1 reads SNHLY; CDR2 reads FYNNEI. CDR3 size: 15 residues. Between the trimmed V and J ends, which lost 4 bases and 3 bases, there was a span of 16 bases. The CDR3 DNA reads as TGTGCCAGCAGTGTGGACAGGGAGGGAGGCTACGAGCAGTACTTC. The encoded protein is CASSVDREGGYEQYF.

This clone was detected only once. The CDR3 spells CASSWDISGNTIYF. The CDR3 DNA sequence: TGTGCCAGCAGTTGGGACATCTCTGGAAACACCATATATTTT. The rearrangement links TRBV6-5 to TRBJ1-3, with D perhaps TRBD1 (6 bases). The CDR3 loop spans 14 amino acids. V lost 4 bases, J lost 0 bases, and 7 bases lay in between. Germline V gene lookup returns CDR1 MNHEY and CDR2 SVGAGI.

The table lists this clone with a few counts. The rearrangement links TRBV5-1 to TRBJ1-1, with D unresolved. V shed 5 bases and J shed 0 bases, with 8 bases lying between them. The germline V gene has CDR1 SGHRS and CDR2 YFSETQ. This CDR3 has 13 amino acids. The CDR3: CASRNSLNTEAFF. CDR3 DNA sequence: TGCGCCAGCAGGAACTCCCTGAACACTGAAGCTTTCTTT. The variable domain in full, with the rest retrieved from reference TRBV5-1 and TRBJ1-1, is KAGVTQTPRYLIKTRGQQVTLSCSPISGHRSVSWYQQTPGQGLQFLFEYFSETQRNKGNFPGRFSGRQFSNSRSEMNVSTLELGDSALYLCASRNSLNTEAFFGQGTRLTVV.

The gene calls are TRBV7-9 and TRBJ1-1; D may be TRBD1 (5 bases). V was trimmed by 4 bases and J by 11 bases, leaving 11 bases between them. The CDR3 totals 11 residues. Germline-derived CDR1 and CDR2 are SEHNR and FQNEAQ (reference sequence). CDR3 protein: CASSSGTAAFF. The CDR3 DNA is TGTGCCAGCAGCTCAGGGACCGCGGCTTTCTTT.